These 24 T cell receptor beta chains share one sample of origin, sequenced in a study of Graves' ophthalmopathy and Graves' hyperthyroidism (dated by TCRdb to the late 2010s). TCRdb lists the instrument as Illumina HiSeq 2000. TCR beta CDR3 regions were amplified from RNA transcripts for repertoire sequencing. A first-round RT-PCR used HTBI primers with the Qiagen OneStep RT-PCR kit, followed by a second-round multiplex PCR, size selection and purification. The raw public reads went through TCRdb reprocessing: fastp at Q25, MiXCR clone calling, in-frame beta chains kept. Rows are combined by CDR3 protein, so each entry shows the most common genes and DNA. The sample table contains fewer than 250,000 distinct CDR3 sequences; only one count was recorded for approximately 28% of them. The ten most abundant clones make up about 8.2% of the sample. Sample: peripheral blood. The source is a man in his fifties or sixties with Graves' ophthalmopathy. Donor details come from another sample of the same person, matched by shared clones.

This clonotype was observed at least ten times. This chain joins TRBV5-1 and TRBJ1-1, with TRBD1 matching 10 bases. CDR3 length: 18 amino acids. Per germline, CDR1 SGHRS and CDR2 YFSETQ. With V trimmed by 3 bases and J by 0 bases, 11 bases remained unmatched. The CDR3 DNA reads TGCGCCAGCAGCTACACGACCGGGACAGGGGCCCTGAACACTGAAGCTTTCTTT. Amino acid sequence: CASSYTTGTGALNTEAFF.

The chain links TRBV15 to TRBJ2-5; 7 bases align to TRBD2. The ends lost 5 bases at V and 5 bases at J; junction bases unmatched: 5. The CDR3 is 13 residues long. Germline CDR1 reads LNHNV; CDR2 reads YYDKDF (reference sequence). The CDR3 loop reads CATSLNGGETQYF. The CDR3 DNA reads TGTGCCACCAGCTTAAACGGGGGGGAGACCCAGTACTTC.

The table lists this clonotype with many counts. The chain carries TRBV6-2 or TRBV6-3 and TRBJ2-7, with D maybe TRBD1 (5 bases). The germline V and J ends were trimmed by 5 bases and 1 base, with 12 bases remaining between them. This CDR3 region has 14 residues. Germline V gene data show CDR1 as MNHEY and CDR2 as SVGEGT. CDR3 residues: CASSRRQPSYEQYF. CDR3 coding DNA: TGTGCCAGCAGTCGACGACAGCCGTCCTACGAGCAGTACTTC.

This clonotype has a count of ten or more. The CDR3 spells CASSFAVERQYF. CDR3 bases: TGTGCCAGCAGCTTTGCAGTCGAAAGGCAGTACTTC. The chain joins TRBV7-2 to TRBJ2-7; D call uncertain. Trimming took 3 bases from V and 9 from J, leaving 12 bases between them. CDR3 length: 12 amino acids. CDR1 and CDR2 (germline): SGHTA, FQGNSA.

This clonotype has ten or more counts. The gene calls are TRBV5-4 and TRBJ1-2, with 7 bases fitting TRBD1. There are 14 residues in the CDR3. V shed 1 base, J shed 4 bases, and the junction held 4 bases outside the gene matches. Germline assignment: CDR1 SGHNT and CDR2 YYREEE (reference sequence). The CDR3 spells CASSLWAGGYGYTF. In DNA form, the CDR3 reads TGTGCCAGCAGCTTGTGGGCAGGGGGCTATGGCTACACCTTC.

This clonotype appeared many times. The rearrangement joins TRBV7-3 to TRBJ2-5; 7 nucleotides line up with TRBD2. The V gene end was trimmed by 0 bases and the J gene end by 5 bases; junction bases not matched to a gene: 0. The CDR3 sequence is 13 residues long. In germline, CDR1 is SGHTA, CDR2 FQGTGA. This chain's CDR3 is CASSLTREETQYF. For the CDR3, the DNA is TGTGCCAGCAGCTTAACGCGGGAGGAGACCCAGTACTTC.

This clonotype was seen repeatedly, ten times or more. This chain links TRBV28 with TRBJ2-5; 13 bases align to TRBD2. Per the germline V gene, CDR1 is MDHEN and CDR2 is SYDVKM. Trimming at V came to 5 bases and at J to 1 base, leaving 7 bases not matched to a gene. This CDR3 comprises 17 residues. For the CDR3, the DNA is TGTGCCAGCAGTAGACTAGCGGGAGGAACCTTCCAAGAGACCCAGTACTTC. Encoded protein: CASSRLAGGTFQETQYF.

CDR3: CASSLVQGSSYEQYF. CDR3 bases: TGTGCCAGCAGCTTAGTACAGGGGTCCTCCTACGAGCAGTACTTC. The chain carries TRBV11-2 and TRBJ2-7; 7 nucleotides agree with TRBD1. The trim removed 1 base at V and 0 bases at J, leaving 3 bases unmatched. In germline, CDR1 is SGHAT, CDR2 FQNNGV. There are 15 residues in the CDR3.

This clonotype was observed at least ten times. The chain uses TRBV12-3 or TRBV12-4 and TRBJ1-2; TRBD1 matches at 9 bases. Trimming removed 5 bases from V and 8 bases from J; junction bases left unmatched: 6. This CDR3 contains 13 residues. The CDR3 sequence is CASSGDRAEGYTF. In DNA, the CDR3 is TGTGCCAGCAGTGGGGACAGGGCTGAGGGCTACACCTTC.

This clonotype occurred many times. The chain has TRBV20-1 and TRBJ2-7; TRBD1 matches 11 bases. The germline CDR1 and CDR2 sequences are DFQATT and SNEGSKA (reference sequence). The length of the CDR3 is 13 residues. The ends lost 6 bases at V and 7 bases at J; junction bases unmatched: 8. CDR3 DNA: TGCAGTGCCCCAGGACAGGGGGCGAGGGAGCAGTACTTC. Its translation is CSAPGQGAREQYF.

This clonotype was detected ten times or more. The chain employs TRBV12-3 or TRBV12-4 and TRBJ1-1; a possible D gene is TRBD1 (5 bases). The CDR3 covers 15 residues. V lost 2 bases and J lost 6, with 16 bases in between. The CDR3 protein is CASSLQGQQQSEAFF. DNA for the CDR3: TGTGCCAGCAGTTTACAGGGTCAGCAACAATCTGAAGCTTTCTTT.

This clonotype was picked up many times. The junction shows a germline mismatch at one end, possibly a read error. The chain recombines TRBV6-1 with TRBJ2-2; D is perhaps TRBD1 or TRBD2 (5 bases each). Germline V lookup: CDR1 MNHNS, CDR2 SASEGT. CDR3 size: 13 residues. The CDR3 sequence is CASSPLTGTPFSF. The CDR3 nucleotides are TGTGCCAGCTCGCCCTTAACCGGGACGCCATTTTCGTTT.

This clonotype was seen ten or more times. This chain uses TRBV7-2 with TRBJ2-7; 7 bases fit TRBD2. This CDR3 comprises 16 residues. The junction had 7 bases not matched to a gene; V was cut back by 2 bases and J by 0 bases. CDR1 SGHTA and CDR2 FQGNSA come from the germline V gene. The CDR3, as DNA: TGTGCCAGCAGCTTAATTGTGACTAGCCTCTCCTACGAGCAGTACTTC. It translates to CASSLIVTSLSYEQYF.

The chain combines TRBV7-2 with TRBJ2-2; D unclear. V lost 5 bases and J 4 bases, leaving 11 bases between the germline ends. The CDR3 length is 14 residues. CDR1 and CDR2 from the germline V gene are SGHTA and FQGNSA. CDR3 residues: CASSPLVATGELFF. CDR3 DNA: TGTGCCAGCAGCCCGCTCGTGGCCACCGGGGAGCTGTTTTTT.

This chain connects TRBV11-2 to TRBJ1-2, with D possibly matching TRBD1 (6 bases). Trimming pared 6 bases from V and 4 bases from J, leaving 9 bases between. The CDR3 sequence is 12 residues long. Germline V gene lookup returns CDR1 SGHAT and CDR2 FQNNGV. The CDR3 spells CASRDSVYGYTF. Here the CDR3 DNA reads TGTGCCAGCAGGGACAGCGTCTATGGCTACACCTTC. Drawing the rest from reference TRBV11-2 and TRBJ1-2, the complete variable domain is EAGVAQSPRYKIIEKRQSVAFWCNPISGHATLYWYQQILGQGPKLLIQFQNNGVVDDSQLPKDRFSAERLKGVDSTLKIQPAKLEDSAVYLCASRDSVYGYTFGSGTRLTVV.

The chain uses TRBV12-3 or TRBV12-4 and TRBJ1-2; D gene unclear. There are 13 residues in the CDR3. Trimming stripped 2 bases from V and 3 bases from J, with 7 bases between. CDR3 amino acids: CASSLSNHYGYTF. CDR3 nucleotide sequence: TGTGCCAGCAGTTTATCGAATCACTATGGCTACACCTTC.

V usage is TRBV27 and J usage is TRBJ2-5; 11 bases line up with TRBD2. Losses at the gene ends were 5 bases for V and 2 bases for J; bases not matched to a gene: 7. The CDR3 covers 16 residues. CDR1 and CDR2 (germline): MNHEY, SMNVEV (reference sequence). The CDR3 DNA reads as TGTGCCAGCAGTGCCGGGACTAGCGGATCACAAGAGACCCAGTACTTC. Its protein is CASSAGTSGSQETQYF.

The V call is TRBV7-2, the J call TRBJ2-7; TRBD2 aligns across 10 bases. Losses at the gene ends were 2 bases for V and 6 bases for J; bases not matched to a gene: 7. Germline CDR1 and CDR2: SGHTA and FQGNSA. This CDR3 has 15 residues. The CDR3 DNA is TGTGCCAGCAGCTTAAGTGGGACTAGCGAAAGCGAGCAGTACTTC. This codes for CASSLSGTSESEQYF.

In its sample, this clonotype was seen many times. The chain links TRBV19 to TRBJ2-7; TRBD2 agrees at 9 bases. The trim removed 6 bases at V and 0 bases at J, leaving 3 bases unmatched. There are 14 residues in the CDR3. The V gene's germline CDR1 is LNHDA and CDR2 SQIVND (reference sequence). CDR3 bases: TGTGCCAGTAGGACTAGCGGTAGCTCCTACGAGCAGTACTTC. Protein product: CASRTSGSSYEQYF.

The chain links TRBV19 to TRBJ1-1; no definite D call. The CDR3 consists of 15 residues. Germline CDR1 is LNHDA and CDR2 is SQIVND (reference sequence). The ends were cut back, 5 bases at V and 1 base at J, with 14 bases in the middle. The CDR3 protein is CASSYRKPGNTEAFF. CDR3 nucleotides: TGTGCCAGTAGTTACAGAAAACCTGGGAACACTGAAGCTTTCTTT.

In its sample, this clonotype was seen many times. This chain connects TRBV12-3 or TRBV12-4 to TRBJ2-5; no firm D call. V shed 4 bases and J shed 6 bases, with 12 bases lying between them. The CDR3 is 13 residues long. CDR3: CASSSWGPQTQYF. In nucleotides, the CDR3 is TGTGCCAGCAGTTCGTGGGGTCCCCAGACCCAGTACTTC.

The rearrangement links TRBV27 to TRBJ2-7; 11 nucleotides match TRBD2. V shed 8 bases, J shed 1 base, and the junction held 10 bases outside the gene matches. Germline V gives CDR1 MNHEY, CDR2 SMNVEV (reference sequence). The CDR3 consists of 16 residues. This CDR3 reads CASGTSGGDGSYEQYF. CDR3 in DNA: TGTGCCAGCGGAACTAGCGGGGGAGATGGATCCTACGAGCAGTACTTC.

The sample holds many counts of this clonotype. V is TRBV28 and J is TRBJ2-7; D unclear. The CDR3 loop spans 14 amino acids. Trimming removed 2 bases from V and 2 bases from J, with 10 bases in between. Germline lookup yields CDR1 MDHEN and CDR2 SYDVKM. This CDR3 reads CASSLVAGTYEQYF. DNA of the CDR3: TGTGCCAGCAGTTTAGTGGCAGGCACCTACGAGCAGTACTTC. The full variable domain, its missing parts supplied by reference TRBV28 and TRBJ2-7, is DVKVTQSSRYLVKRTGEKVFLECVQDMDHENMFWYRQDPGLGLRLIYFSYDVKMKEKGDIPEGYSVSREKKERFSLILESASTNQTSMYLCASSLVAGTYEQYFGPGTRLTVT.

The chain links TRBV7-9 to TRBJ2-7; 9 positions match TRBD1. The germline CDR1 and CDR2 sequences are SEHNR and FQNEAQ (reference sequence). The CDR3 runs 15 residues. The junction had 9 bases not matched to a gene; V was cut back by 6 bases and J by 3 bases. The CDR3 spells CASRGAGQGLYEQYF. The CDR3 bases are TGTGCCAGCAGGGGTGCGGGACAGGGCCTCTACGAGCAGTACTTC.